This TCR beta chain was captured by sequencing in a study of beta chain features in type 1 diabetes listed by TCRdb under 2018. About the study as a whole: Mean age, gender distribution, total cell number and subset yield did not differ between patients and healthy donors. A total of some 100,000,000 sorted cells were examined across all samples, and the number of cells per subset was strongly correlated with RNA yield. Regulatory and stem cell-like memory subsets were isolated from only 8 patients and about eight healthy donors, whereas naive and central memory subsets came from all 30 or so donors. The study compared TCRB repertoires of sorted circulating CD4+ T cell subsets between recently diagnosed type 1 diabetes patients and matched healthy donors. What the authors observed across the whole study: Because cDNA rather than genomic DNA was sequenced, highly expressing activated cells could have been over-represented, although no difference in activation and CD3 levels was found between groups. Naive, central memory and regulatory TCRB repertoires appeared to be more alike among patients than among healthy donors. Because the HLA sub-analyses included only small numbers of individuals, any influence of HLA type on TCRB rearrangement was left unresolved. Patients with type 1 diabetes made fewer insertions and deleted more nucleotides at VDJ recombination sites, implying thymic rearrangement abnormalities. PCR may preferentially amplify shorter templates, but because patient and control samples were amplified and corrected together, any resulting skew would affect both groups equally. Type 1 diabetes patients showed a moderate but significant shortening of TCRB CDR3 length in all four CD4+ subsets.

The entire amount of isolated RNA was reverse transcribed using the High Capacity cDNA Reverse Transcription Kit, so the sequenced TCRB transcripts were expressed ones. Deep immunoSEQ sequencing was applied to naive, central memory and regulatory T cell samples, giving an average of about 3.57 million total reads per sample. After sorted cells were lysed in RLT buffer, RNA was extracted with DNase-treated RNeasy Micro or Mini kits, with the choice depending on cell number. To prevent cross-contamination, each cell subset was processed individually, whereas patient and healthy donor samples were processed jointly. TCRB sequences were amplified from cDNA with the immunoSEQ multiplex PCR, producing 87-bp fragments spanning the CDR3 region. Amplicons were sequenced on the Illumina HiSeq platform. On the study's bioinformatics: Synthetic template baselines were used to correct PCR bias computationally, reads within Hamming distance 2 were collapsed, and singletons that could not be merged were discarded. Reads were aligned against IMGT to assign V, D and J genes, CDR3 length and insertions or deletions at six rearrangement sites. Within each subset, clonotype counts were normalized to sorted cell number, and only after that were true diversity and Gini coefficients computed with the tcR R package. Repertoire sharing was quantified using the overlap coefficient calculated on TCRB nucleotide sequences. Out-of-frame TCRB sequences from naive cells were analyzed to stand in for the pre-selection repertoire. The source is immuneACCESS, and TCRdb retained only in-frame sequences with V and J called. Part of the clones is not carried over; for the studies checked, unresolved V genes explain less than half of this, and the remainder is unexplained. D and trimming come from the DNA, and the V and J calls and clone size come from that table. In this sample the table shows hundreds of thousands of clones, more than 13% of which occur a single time. Clones ranked in the top ten supply just under 0.04% of the sample.

Via the germline V gene, CDR1 is MGHDK and CDR2 SYGVNS. The junction shows trimming of 3 bases on V and 6 bases on J, and the gene matches do not reach 11 bases of it. The CDR3 covers 16 residues, taking in both the cysteine and the phenylalanine. The kept DNA is CDR3 alone, 48 bases in frame from the first base. Each donor gave one peripheral blood draw, around 0.12 L on average, collected into heparinised tubes. A BD FACSAria II was used to sort naive, central memory, regulatory and stem cell-like memory CD4+ T cells with a panel that included CD45RO, CCR7, CD25, CD127, CD95 and CD27. All sorted populations exceeded 98% purity. PBMCs were separated immediately by Lymphoprep density gradient centrifugation and were stained directly, without being cultured. So that batch effects would be minimized, each experiment stained and sorted samples in pairs, pairing one healthy donor with one patient. On this clone itself: It has no known antigen specificity. Base qualities are not provided; no much larger clone lies one nucleotide away.

The V and J genes are TRBV25-1 and TRBJ2-7, with 10 bases in between that match TRBD2. The receptor was isolated from a man younger than 30 with type 1 diabetes. Sequencing used naive CD4+ T cells from blood. The cell subset or site label of this sample denotes: true naive CD4+ T cells. The CDR3 sequence is CASSDFLGSGRREQYF. The bases read TGTGCCAGCAGTGATTTCCTCGGTAGCGGGAGGCGCGAGCAGTACTTC.